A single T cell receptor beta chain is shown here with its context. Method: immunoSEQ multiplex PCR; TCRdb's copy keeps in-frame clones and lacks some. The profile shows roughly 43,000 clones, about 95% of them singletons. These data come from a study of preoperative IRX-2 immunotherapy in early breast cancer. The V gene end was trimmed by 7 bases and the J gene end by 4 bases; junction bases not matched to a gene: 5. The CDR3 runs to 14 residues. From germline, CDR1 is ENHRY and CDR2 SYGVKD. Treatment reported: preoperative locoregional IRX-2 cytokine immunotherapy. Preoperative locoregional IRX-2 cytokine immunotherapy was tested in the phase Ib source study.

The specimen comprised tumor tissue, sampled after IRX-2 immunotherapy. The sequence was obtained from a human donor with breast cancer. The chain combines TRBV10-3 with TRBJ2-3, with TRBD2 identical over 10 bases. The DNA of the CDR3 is TGTGCCATCAACCAAGCGGGGGGGCCAGATACGCAGTATTTT. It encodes CAINQAGGPDTQYF.